Detailed here is one T cell receptor beta chain. The sample originates from a study of immune characterization of retroperitoneal liposarcoma. MiXCR, applied by TCRdb to the PCR reads, yields one record per CDR3 protein. The sample includes several thousand distinct CDR3 sequences, around 30% seen only once; the top ten take roughly a sixth. This CDR3 spans 16 amino acids. The germline gives CDR1 MNHEY, CDR2 SMNVEV (reference sequence). The V gene lost 4 bases and the J gene lost 2 bases, with 15 bases spanning the gap. The receptor was isolated from a female donor with retroperitoneal liposarcoma. The specimen sequenced was tumor tissue. The rearrangement joins TRBV27 to TRBJ2-1; D is possibly TRBD1 (6 bases). This chain's CDR3 is CASSYSDRPTYNEQFF. In DNA, the CDR3 is TGTGCCAGCAGTTATTCCGACAGGCCGACCTACAATGAGCAGTTCTTC.